Listed below are T cell receptor beta chains from one sample, sequenced in a study of blood T cell repertoires in COVID-19. Produced via immunoSEQ multiplex PCR; TCRdb's table is partial and in-frame only. Of about 360,000 clones listed, roughly 90% are singletons. The sample comprised peripheral blood. The receptors were sampled from a woman aged 55-75 years with COVID-19, enrolled during active disease. Each CDR3 is given with its conserved first and last residue. D genes are given only for firm matches. Clone size, where shown, is once, few, many, or a class for clones that have expanded.

>NA|TRBV18|13|TRBJ1-2|NA
TGTGCCAGCTCACCATCAGGGATTCCTGGCTACACCTTC
CASSPSGIPGYTF
>NA|TRBV11-2|15|TRBJ2-7|TRBD1
TGTGCCAGCAGCTCGCCCGGGACAGGGAGTTACGAGCAGTACTTC
CASSSPGTGSYEQYF
>NA|TRBV12-2|16|TRBJ1-2|NA
TGTGCAAGTCGCCCCCCCTCTGGACAAAGGAAATATGGCTACACCTTC
CASRPPSGQRKYGYTF
>once|TRBV27|13|TRBJ1-3|NA
TGTGCCAGCAGTCCAACACAGGGAAACACCATATATTTT
CASSPTQGNTIYF
>NA|TRBV5-1|13|TRBJ1-1|NA
TGCGCCAGCAGAGGGACTGCGAACACTGAAGCTTTCTTT
CASRGTANTEAFF
>NA|TRBV6-5|14|TRBJ1-3|NA
TGTGCCAGCAGTACGCGGGTCACTGGAAACACCATATATTTT
CASSTRVTGNTIYF
>NA|TRBV6-5|13|TRBJ1-2|NA
TGTGCCAGCGCACCCTCGGTCCACTATGGCTACACCTTC
CASAPSVHYGYTF
>NA|TRBV7-9|14|TRBJ1-4|NA
TGTGCCAGCAGCCCACAGGGTTTAAATGAAAAACTGTTTTTT
CASSPQGLNEKLFF
>once|TRBV6-6|11|TRBJ2-7|NA
TGTGCCAGCAGTTCCCGGGACGAGCAGTACTTC
CASSSRDEQYF
>NA|TRBV5-1|13|TRBJ2-7|NA
TGCGCCAGCAGCTTCACAGGAACCTACGAGCAGTACTTC
CASSFTGTYEQYF
>NA|TRBV6-8|14|TRBJ2-7|TRBD1
TGTGCCAGCCCTCGCCCCAGGGGGAGATACGAGCAGTACTTC
CASPRPRGRYEQYF
>NA|TRBV11-2|15|TRBJ2-1|TRBD1
TGTGCCAGCAGCTTAGTGGGGACAGGGTCGATTGAGCAGTTCTTC
CASSLVGTGSIEQFF